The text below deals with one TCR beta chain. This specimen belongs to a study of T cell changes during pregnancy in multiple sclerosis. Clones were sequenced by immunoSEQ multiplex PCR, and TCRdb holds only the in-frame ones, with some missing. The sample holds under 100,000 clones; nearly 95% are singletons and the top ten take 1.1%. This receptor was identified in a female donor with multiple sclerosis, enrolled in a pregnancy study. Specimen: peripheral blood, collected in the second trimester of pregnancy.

The DNA for the CDR3 is TGTGCCAGTAGTACCTCCTATAGCTCCTACAATGAGCAGTTCTTC. Protein product: CASSTSYSSYNEQFF. The rearrangement uses TRBV19 and TRBJ2-1; D is unresolved. The CDR3 spans 15 residues. Trimming stripped 4 bases from V and 0 bases from J, with 10 bases between. Germline V lookup: CDR1 LNHDA, CDR2 SQIVND (reference sequence).